Each of the 9 T cell receptor beta chains below was sequenced from the same sample in a study of shared clonotypes between healthy human individuals. Clones were sequenced by immunoSEQ multiplex PCR, and TCRdb holds only the in-frame ones, with some missing. The sample gives fewer than 2.5 million clones, approximately 93% of which show up once; 0.35% to 0.45% is in the top ten. The sequenced sample consisted of naive CD4+ T cells from PBMCs. The subset was: CD45RA+ positively selected. The receptor source for this set is a man aged 18 to 29 in good health. Some clones in this sample may be carry-over from other donors' samples.

This rearrangement joins TRBV28 to TRBJ2-1; D is ambiguous. With 5 bases removed from V and 0 bases from J, the gap between germline ends came to 14 bases. CDR3 length equals 16 residues. Germline V gene sequence: CDR1 MDHEN, CDR2 SYDVKM. CDR3 residues: CASSGFAEHSYNEQFF. The CDR3 DNA follows: TGTGCCAGCAGTGGTTTCGCGGAGCACTCCTACAATGAGCAGTTCTTC.

This clone was seen once. At one end the junction does not follow the germline gene, possibly because of a read error. V usage is TRBV28 and J usage is TRBJ1-1; no reliable D call. The CDR3 loop spans 13 amino acids. Per the germline V gene, CDR1 is MDHEN and CDR2 is SYDVKM. The CDR3 DNA sequence: TGTGCCAGCCTCTCGCAGTTGAACACTGAGGCTTTCTTT. Protein: CASLSQLNTEAFF.

V gene TRBV5-6 combines with J gene TRBJ1-5; unclear D gene. This CDR3 is built from 13 residues. The V gene lost 4 bases and the J gene lost 4 bases, with 9 bases spanning the gap. Germline-derived CDR1 and CDR2 are SGHDT and YYEEEE. For the CDR3, the DNA is TGTGCCAGCAGCCCGGACGGGAATCAGCCCCAGCATTTT. It encodes CASSPDGNQPQHF.

In its sample, this clone was seen a few times. The chain has TRBV9 and TRBJ1-1, with D possibly matching TRBD1 (5 bases). The V and J ends lost 3 bases and 1 base respectively, with 10 bases between them. The V gene's germline CDR1 is SGDLS and CDR2 YYNGEE. This CDR3 region has 14 residues. Here the CDR3 DNA reads TGTGCCAGCAGCGCGACAGCTCAGAACACTGAAGCTTTCTTT. The encoded protein is CASSATAQNTEAFF. Full variable domain (remainder filled in from reference TRBV9 and TRBJ1-1): DSGVTQTPKHLITATGQRVTLRCSPRSGDLSVYWYQQSLDQGLQFLIQYYNGEERAKGNILERFSAQQFPDLHSELNLSSLELGDSALYFCASSATAQNTEAFFGQGTRLTVV.

V gene TRBV19 combines with J gene TRBJ2-7; 9 nucleotides agree with TRBD1. Per the germline V gene, CDR1 is LNHDA and CDR2 is SQIVND (reference sequence). The CDR3 is 14 residues long. V shed 6 bases and J 3 bases; nucleotides not matched to a gene: 6. The CDR3 nucleotides read TGTGCCAGTAGCTCCGGACAGGGGAGCTACGAGCAGTACTTC. It is translated as CASSSGQGSYEQYF.

Concerning this clone: This same CDR3 is encoded by further DNA sequences in the sample. This rearrangement joins TRBV5-1 to TRBJ1-2; weak D call: TRBD1 (6 bases). Germline loops: CDR1 SGHRS, CDR2 YFSETQ. This CDR3 has 14 residues. The V end lost 0 bases, the J end lost 2 bases, and 8 bases lay between the germline ends. Written as DNA, the CDR3 is TGCGCCAGCAGCTTGGACAGGGCCAACTATGGCTACACCTTC. Translating gives CASSLDRANYGYTF.

The chain couples TRBV28 to TRBJ1-2; D may be TRBD1 (6 bases). This CDR3 region has 15 residues. V shed 3 bases and J shed 4 bases, with 15 bases lying between them. CDR1 and CDR2 (germline): MDHEN, SYDVKM. This chain's CDR3 is CASSFSQGFPYGYTF. The DNA of the CDR3 is TGTGCCAGCAGTTTCTCACAGGGATTTCCCTATGGCTACACCTTC.

This chain joins TRBV15 and TRBJ1-3, with no clear D. Per the germline V gene, CDR1 is LNHNV and CDR2 is YYDKDF (reference sequence). The CDR3 totals 13 residues. The V end lost 3 bases, the J end lost 6 bases, and 9 bases lay between the germline ends. The CDR3 nucleotides are TGTGCCACCAGCAGGGGTCGGTCAAACACCATATATTTT. This translates into CATSRGRSNTIYF.

The rearrangement uses TRBV7-6 and TRBJ1-3; no clear D gene. The CDR3 runs 15 residues. Between the trimmed V and J ends, which lost 5 bases and 5 bases, there was a span of 16 bases. The V gene's germline CDR1 is SGHVS and CDR2 FNYEAQ. CDR3 sequence reads: CASSPREGIRNTIYF. CDR3 nucleotide sequence: TGTGCCAGCAGCCCCCGAGAGGGCATTCGAAACACCATATATTTT.